This TCR beta chain was obtained from a study of identical twins. Using its own MiXCR run on the 5' RACE reads, TCRdb lists one record per CDR3 protein. The sample lists some 300,000 distinct CDR3 sequences, 12% occurring once. Trimming took 0 bases from V and 0 from J, leaving 12 bases between them. The CDR3 runs 17 residues. CDR1 and CDR2 (germline): LNHNV, YYDKDF (reference sequence). These data also featured in a second study, about yellow fever vaccine responses in identical twins.

The origin of this receptor is a woman aged 18-29 years in good health. Sample: CD8+ T cells sorted from blood. The rearrangement links TRBV15 to TRBJ2-1; D remains ambiguous. This chain's CDR3 is CATSREHIASSYNEQFF. Here the CDR3 DNA reads TGTGCCACCAGCAGAGAACATATTGCCAGCTCCTACAATGAGCAGTTCTTC. The whole variable domain, remainder taken from reference TRBV15 and TRBJ2-1, is DAMVIQNPRYQVTQFGKPVTLSCSQTLNHNVMYWYQQKSSQAPKLLFHYYDKDFNNEADTPDNFQSRRPNTSFCFLDIRSPGLGDTAMYLCATSREHIASSYNEQFFGPGTRLTVL.